The clone carrying this TCR beta chain was seen only a few times. Participants came from fewer than 25 US areas, aged about 18 to 89 years. The method was immunoSEQ multiplex PCR; TCRdb's version includes in-frame clones alone and lacks a portion of them. The sample lists 250,000 to 300,000 clones, roughly 89% occurring once. The data were taken from a study of blood T cell repertoires in COVID-19. This CDR3 contains 15 residues. The rearrangement uses TRBV21-1 and TRBJ2-2; whether TRBD2, the table's D call, matches the DNA was not checked. TRBV21-1 is listed as a pseudogene. The source material was PBMCs or T cells enriched from blood (not recorded which). The sequence came from a man aged 35 to 55 who had recovered from COVID-19. The CDR3 DNA sequence: TGTGCCAGCAGCAAAGGACTTTCGAACACCGGGGAGCTGTTTTTT. Residues: CASSKGLSNTGELFF.